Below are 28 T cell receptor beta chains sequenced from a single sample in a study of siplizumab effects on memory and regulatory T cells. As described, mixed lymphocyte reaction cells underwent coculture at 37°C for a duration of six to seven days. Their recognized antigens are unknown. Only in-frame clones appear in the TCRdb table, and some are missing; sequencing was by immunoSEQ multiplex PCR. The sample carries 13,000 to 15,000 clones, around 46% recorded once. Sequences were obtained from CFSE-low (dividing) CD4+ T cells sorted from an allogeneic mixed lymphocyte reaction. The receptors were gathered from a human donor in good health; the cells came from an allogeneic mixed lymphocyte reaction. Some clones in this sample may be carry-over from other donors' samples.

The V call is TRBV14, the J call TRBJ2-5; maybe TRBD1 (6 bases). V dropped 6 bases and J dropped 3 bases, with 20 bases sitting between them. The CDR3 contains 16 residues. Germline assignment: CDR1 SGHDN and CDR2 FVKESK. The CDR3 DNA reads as TGTGCCAGCAGTCTACAAGGGGGTGTTACGAAAGAGACCCAGTACTTC. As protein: CASSLQGGVTKETQYF.

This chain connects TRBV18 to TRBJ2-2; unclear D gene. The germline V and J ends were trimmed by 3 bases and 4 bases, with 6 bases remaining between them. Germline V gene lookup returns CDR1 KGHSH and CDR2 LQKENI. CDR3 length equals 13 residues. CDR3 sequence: CASSPTATGELFF. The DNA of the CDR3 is TGTGCCAGCTCACCGACGGCCACCGGGGAGCTGTTTTTT.

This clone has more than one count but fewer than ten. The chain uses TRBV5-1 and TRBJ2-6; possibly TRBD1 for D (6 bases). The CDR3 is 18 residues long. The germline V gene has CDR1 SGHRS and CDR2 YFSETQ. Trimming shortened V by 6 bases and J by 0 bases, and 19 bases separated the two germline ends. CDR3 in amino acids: CASKERLGAGSGANVLTF. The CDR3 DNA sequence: TGCGCCAGCAAGGAGCGGCTGGGGGCGGGCTCTGGGGCCAACGTCCTGACTTTC.

The CDR3: CASRPAGVGEQFF. The CDR3 coding sequence is TGTGCCAGTAGACCAGCGGGAGTAGGTGAGCAGTTCTTC. V is TRBV19 and J is TRBJ2-1; 8 nucleotides agree with TRBD2. With 6 bases clipped from V and 9 bases from J, the junction kept 7 bases outside the gene matches. Germline V gene sequence: CDR1 LNHDA, CDR2 SQIVND (reference sequence). This CDR3 has 13 amino acids.

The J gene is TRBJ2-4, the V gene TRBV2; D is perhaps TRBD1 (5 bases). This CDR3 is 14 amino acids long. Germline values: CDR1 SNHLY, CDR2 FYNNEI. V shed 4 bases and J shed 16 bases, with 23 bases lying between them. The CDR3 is CASSVEAGSALSYF. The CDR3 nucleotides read TGTGCCAGCAGTGTCGAGGCAGGGTCCGCATTATCCTACTTC.

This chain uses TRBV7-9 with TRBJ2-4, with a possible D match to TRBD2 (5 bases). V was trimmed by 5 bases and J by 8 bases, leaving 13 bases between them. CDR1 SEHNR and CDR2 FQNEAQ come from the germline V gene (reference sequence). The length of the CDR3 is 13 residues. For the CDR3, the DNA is TGTGCCAGCAGCCCCACCTTGAGGGACATTCAGTACTTC. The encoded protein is CASSPTLRDIQYF.

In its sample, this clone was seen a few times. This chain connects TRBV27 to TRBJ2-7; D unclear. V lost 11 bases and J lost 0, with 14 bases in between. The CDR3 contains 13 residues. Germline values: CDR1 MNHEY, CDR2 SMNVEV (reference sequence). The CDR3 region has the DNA TGTGCCTCGAGGCGGTTAAGCTCCTACGAGCAGTACTTC. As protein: CASRRLSSYEQYF.

The CDR3 coding sequence is TGTGCCAGCAGTGAGTCCGGGGTGGGTGAGCAGTACTTC. Residues: CASSESGVGEQYF. The V and J genes are TRBV6-1 and TRBJ2-7; D possibly corresponds to TRBD2 (5 bases). Trimming shortened V by 3 bases and J by 7 bases, and 13 bases separated the two germline ends. This CDR3 has 13 residues. The germline gives CDR1 MNHNS, CDR2 SASEGT.

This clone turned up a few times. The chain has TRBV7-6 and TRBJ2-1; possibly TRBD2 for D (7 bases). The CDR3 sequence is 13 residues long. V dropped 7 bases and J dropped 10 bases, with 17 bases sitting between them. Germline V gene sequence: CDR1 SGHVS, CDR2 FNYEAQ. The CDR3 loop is CASTPREGGEQFF. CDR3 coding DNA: TGTGCCAGCACACCGAGGGAGGGGGGAGAGCAGTTCTTC.

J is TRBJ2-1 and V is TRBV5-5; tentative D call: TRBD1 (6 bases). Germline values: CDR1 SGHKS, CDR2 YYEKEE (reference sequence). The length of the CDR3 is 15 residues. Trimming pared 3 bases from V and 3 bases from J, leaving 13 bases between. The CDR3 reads CASSWVGTLYNEQFF. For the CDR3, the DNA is TGTGCCAGCAGCTGGGTCGGGACACTCTACAATGAGCAGTTCTTC.

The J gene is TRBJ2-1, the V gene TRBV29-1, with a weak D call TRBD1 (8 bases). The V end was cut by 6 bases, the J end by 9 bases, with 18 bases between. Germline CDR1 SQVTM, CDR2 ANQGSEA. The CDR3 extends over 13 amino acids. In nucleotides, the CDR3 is TGCAGCGTGGGAGGGACAGGAAGCGCTGAGCAGTTCTTC. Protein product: CSVGGTGSAEQFF.

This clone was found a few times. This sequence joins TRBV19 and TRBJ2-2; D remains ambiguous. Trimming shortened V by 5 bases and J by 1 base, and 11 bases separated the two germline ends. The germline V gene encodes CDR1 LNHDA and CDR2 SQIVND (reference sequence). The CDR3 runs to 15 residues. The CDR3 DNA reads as TGTGCCAGTAGTGAGACGTGGCAGAACACCGGGGAGCTGTTTTTT. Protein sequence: CASSETWQNTGELFF.

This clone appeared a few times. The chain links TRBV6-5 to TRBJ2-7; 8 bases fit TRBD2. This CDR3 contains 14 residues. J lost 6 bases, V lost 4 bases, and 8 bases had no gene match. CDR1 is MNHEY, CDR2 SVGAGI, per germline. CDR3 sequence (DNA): TGTGCCAGCAGTTTTCGACTAGCGAGTTCCGAGCAGTACTTC. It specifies CASSFRLASSEQYF.

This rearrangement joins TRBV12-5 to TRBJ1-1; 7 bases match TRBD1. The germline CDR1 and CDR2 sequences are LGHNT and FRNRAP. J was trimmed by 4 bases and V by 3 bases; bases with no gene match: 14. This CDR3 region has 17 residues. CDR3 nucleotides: TGTGCTAGTGGTTTCGCGGGACAGACAATACGTTTCACTGAAGCTTTCTTT. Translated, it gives CASGFAGQTIRFTEAFF.

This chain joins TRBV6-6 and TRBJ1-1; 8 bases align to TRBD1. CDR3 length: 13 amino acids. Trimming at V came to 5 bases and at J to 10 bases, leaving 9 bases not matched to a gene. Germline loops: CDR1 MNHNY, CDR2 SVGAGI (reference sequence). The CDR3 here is CASSPGQVGRAFF. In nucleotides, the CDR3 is TGTGCCAGCAGTCCGGGACAGGTTGGGCGAGCTTTCTTT.

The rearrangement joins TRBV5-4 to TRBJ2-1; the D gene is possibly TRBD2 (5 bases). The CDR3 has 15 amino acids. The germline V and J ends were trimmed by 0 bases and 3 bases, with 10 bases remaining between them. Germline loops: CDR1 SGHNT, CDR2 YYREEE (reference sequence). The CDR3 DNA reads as TGTGCCAGCAGCTTGGGGGCTAGCCACTACAATGAGCAGTTCTTC. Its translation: CASSLGASHYNEQFF.

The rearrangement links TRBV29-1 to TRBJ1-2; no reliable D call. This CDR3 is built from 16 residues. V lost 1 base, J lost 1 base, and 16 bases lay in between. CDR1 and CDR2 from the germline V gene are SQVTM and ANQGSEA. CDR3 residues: CSVEGREVFHNYGYTF. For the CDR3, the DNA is TGCAGCGTTGAAGGGAGGGAAGTCTTTCATAACTATGGCTACACCTTC. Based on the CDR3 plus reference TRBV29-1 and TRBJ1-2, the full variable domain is SAVISQKPSRDICQRGTSLTIQCQVDSQVTMMFWYRQQPGQSLTLIATANQGSEATYESGFVIDKFPISRPNLTFSTLTVSNMSPEDSSIYLCSVEGREVFHNYGYTFGSGTRLTVV.

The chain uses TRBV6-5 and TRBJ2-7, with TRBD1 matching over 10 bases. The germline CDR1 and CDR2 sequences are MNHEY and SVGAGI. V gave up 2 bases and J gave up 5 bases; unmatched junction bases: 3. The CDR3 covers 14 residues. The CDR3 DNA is TGTGCCAGCAGTTACGGGGACAGGGGTCACGAGCAGTACTTC. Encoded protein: CASSYGDRGHEQYF.

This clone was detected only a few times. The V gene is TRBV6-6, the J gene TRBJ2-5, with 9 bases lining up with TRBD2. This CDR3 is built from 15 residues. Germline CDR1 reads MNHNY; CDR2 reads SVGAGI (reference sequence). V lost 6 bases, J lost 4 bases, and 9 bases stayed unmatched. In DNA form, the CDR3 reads TGTGCCAGCAGAGATAGCGGGAGTGGGGGAGAGACCCAGTACTTC. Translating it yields CASRDSGSGGETQYF.

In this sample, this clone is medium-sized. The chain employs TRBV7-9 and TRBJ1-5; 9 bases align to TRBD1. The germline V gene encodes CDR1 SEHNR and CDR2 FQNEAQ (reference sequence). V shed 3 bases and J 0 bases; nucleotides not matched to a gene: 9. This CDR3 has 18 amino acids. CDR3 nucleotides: TGTGCCAGCAGCTTGTCCGGGGGACAGGGTTTTAGCAATCAGCCCCAGCATTTT. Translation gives CASSLSGGQGFSNQPQHF.

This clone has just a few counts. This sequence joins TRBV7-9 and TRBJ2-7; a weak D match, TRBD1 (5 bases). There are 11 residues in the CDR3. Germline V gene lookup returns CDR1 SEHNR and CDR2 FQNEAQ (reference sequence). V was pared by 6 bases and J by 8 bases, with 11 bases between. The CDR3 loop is CASSLNRKQYF. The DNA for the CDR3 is TGTGCCAGCAGTCTCAACAGGAAGCAGTACTTC.

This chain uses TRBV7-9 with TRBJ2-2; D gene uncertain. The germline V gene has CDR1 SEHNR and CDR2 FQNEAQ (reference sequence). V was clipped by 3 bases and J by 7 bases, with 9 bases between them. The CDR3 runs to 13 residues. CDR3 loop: CASSLRLGGELFF. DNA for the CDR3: TGTGCCAGCAGCTTGCGATTGGGCGGGGAGCTGTTTTTT. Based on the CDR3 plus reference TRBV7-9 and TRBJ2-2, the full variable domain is DTGVSQNPRHKITKRGQNVTFRCDPISEHNRLYWYRQTLGQGPEFLTYFQNEAQLEKSRLLSDRFSAERPKGSFSTLEIQRTEQGDSAMYLCASSLRLGGELFFGEGSRLTVL.

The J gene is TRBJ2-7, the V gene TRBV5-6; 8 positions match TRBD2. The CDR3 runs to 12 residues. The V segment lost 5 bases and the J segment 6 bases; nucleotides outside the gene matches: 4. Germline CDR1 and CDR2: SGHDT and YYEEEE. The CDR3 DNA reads TGTGCCAGCAGGGGACTAGTCAGCGAGCAGTACTTC. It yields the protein CASRGLVSEQYF. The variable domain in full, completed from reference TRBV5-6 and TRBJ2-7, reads DAGVTQSPTHLIKTRGQQVTLRCSPKSGHDTVSWYQQALGQGPQFIFQYYEEEERQRGNFPDRFSGHQFPNYSSELNVNALLLGDSALYLCASRGLVSEQYFGPGTRLTVT.

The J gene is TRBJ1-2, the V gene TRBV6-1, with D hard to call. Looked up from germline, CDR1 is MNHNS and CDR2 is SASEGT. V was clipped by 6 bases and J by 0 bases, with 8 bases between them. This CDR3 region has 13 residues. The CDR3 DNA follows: TGTGCCAGCAGCGAACCTCCTAACTATGGCTACACCTTC. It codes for CASSEPPNYGYTF.

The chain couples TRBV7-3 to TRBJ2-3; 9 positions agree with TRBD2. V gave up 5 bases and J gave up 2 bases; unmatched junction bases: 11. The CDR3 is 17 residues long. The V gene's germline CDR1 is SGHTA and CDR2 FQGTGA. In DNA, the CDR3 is TGTGCCAGCAGCCCACGGGGACTAGCCGACAACACAGATACGCAGTATTTT. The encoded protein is CASSPRGLADNTDTQYF.

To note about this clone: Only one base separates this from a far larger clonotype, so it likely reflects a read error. The chain's CDR3 is CASSLGRAGGRDEQFF. The CDR3 DNA follows: TGTGCTAGCAGCTTAGGCCGAGCGGGAGGACGGGATGAGCAGTTCTTC. This rearrangement joins TRBV7-7 to TRBJ2-1, with TRBD2 matching 9 bases. From germline, CDR1 is SSHAT and CDR2 FNYEAQ (reference sequence). CDR3 size: 16 residues.

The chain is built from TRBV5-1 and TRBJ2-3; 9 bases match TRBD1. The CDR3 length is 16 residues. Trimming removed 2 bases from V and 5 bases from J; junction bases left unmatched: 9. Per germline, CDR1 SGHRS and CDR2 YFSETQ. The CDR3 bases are TGCGCCAGCAGCTTATCTCCGGGACAGGGTCAAGATACGCAGTATTTT. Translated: CASSLSPGQGQDTQYF. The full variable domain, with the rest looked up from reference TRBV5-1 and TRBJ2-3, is KAGVTQTPRYLIKTRGQQVTLSCSPISGHRSVSWYQQTPGQGLQFLFEYFSETQRNKGNFPGRFSGRQFSNSRSEMNVSTLELGDSALYLCASSLSPGQGQDTQYFGPGTRLTVL.

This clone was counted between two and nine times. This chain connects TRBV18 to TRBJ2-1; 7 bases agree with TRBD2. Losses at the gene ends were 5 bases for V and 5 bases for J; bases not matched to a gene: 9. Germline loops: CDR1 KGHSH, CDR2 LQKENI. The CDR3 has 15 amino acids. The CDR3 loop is CASSTRGGVNNEQFF. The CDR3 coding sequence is TGTGCCAGCTCAACTCGGGGAGGGGTAAACAATGAGCAGTTCTTC.